Sequencing of this TCR beta chain was carried out in a study of blood T cell repertoires in COVID-19. Study in general: Samples came from the United States, Italy and Spain, spanning acute and convalescent COVID-19. Sources were T cells, B-cell-depleted T cells, or PBMCs; the material itself was cDNA or gDNA.

This clone was picked up one time. Profiled with immunoSEQ multiplex PCR; TCRdb holds only in-frame clones, not every one. The table records some 70,000 clones, about nine tenths of them present only once. The CDR3 runs 15 residues. Per the germline V gene, CDR1 is ENHRY and CDR2 is SYGVKD. With V trimmed by 3 bases and J by 4 bases, 6 bases remained unmatched. This receptor was identified in a man aged 25 to 40 with acute or convalescent COVID-19. The sample comprised peripheral blood. This chain connects TRBV10-3 to TRBJ2-1; 7 bases align to TRBD2. The CDR3 DNA reads as TGTGCCATCAGTGACGCTAGCGGAAGTTACAATGAGCAGTTCTTC. It yields the protein CAISDASGSYNEQFF.